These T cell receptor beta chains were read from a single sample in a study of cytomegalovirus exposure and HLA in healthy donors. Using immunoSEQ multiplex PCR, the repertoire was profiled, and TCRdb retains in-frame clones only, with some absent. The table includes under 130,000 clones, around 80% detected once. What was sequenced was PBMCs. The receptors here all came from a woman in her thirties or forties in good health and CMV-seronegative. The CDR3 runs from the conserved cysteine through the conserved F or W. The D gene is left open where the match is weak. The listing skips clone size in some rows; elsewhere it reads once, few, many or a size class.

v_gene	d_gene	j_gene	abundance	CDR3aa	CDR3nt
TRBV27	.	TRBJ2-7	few	CASSLYNRAVHEQYF	TGTGCCAGCAGTTTATACAACAGGGCGGTCCACGAGCAGTACTTC
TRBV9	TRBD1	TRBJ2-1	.	CASSVVSLRGPNEQFF	TGTGCCAGCAGCGTAGTGTCCCTAAGGGGGCCAAATGAGCAGTTCTTC
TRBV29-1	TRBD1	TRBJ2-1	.	CSVARDSTGHEQFF	TGCAGCGTTGCCAGGGACAGTACAGGCCATGAGCAGTTCTTC
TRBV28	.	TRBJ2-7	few	CASRRGGKGEQYF	TGTGCCAGCAGGCGGGGTGGCAAGGGCGAGCAGTACTTC
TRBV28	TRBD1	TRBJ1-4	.	CASSFPGQGLRSKLFF	TGTGCCAGCAGTTTTCCCGGACAGGGTCTACGGTCAAAACTGTTTTTT
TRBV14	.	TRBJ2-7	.	CASSHPDALREYF	TGTGCCAGCAGCCACCCCGATGCCCTGAGGGAGTACTTC
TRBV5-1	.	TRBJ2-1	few	CASSHGGGGSLVHEQFF	TGCGCCAGCAGCCATGGGGGGGGCGGGAGCTTGGTACATGAGCAGTTCTTC
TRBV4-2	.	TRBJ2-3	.	CASSQEKGGTDTQYF	TGTGCCAGCAGCCAAGAGAAAGGGGGCACAGATACGCAGTATTTT
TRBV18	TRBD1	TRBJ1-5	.	CASSSGTGSNQPQHF	TGTGCCAGCTCATCCGGGACAGGGAGCAATCAGCCCCAGCATTTT
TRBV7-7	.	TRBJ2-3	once	CASSLSAEGTDTQYF	TGTGCCAGCAGCTTATCCGCAGAGGGCACAGATACGCAGTATTTT
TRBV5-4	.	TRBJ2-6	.	CASKKGVTGANVLTF	TGTGCCAGCAAAAAAGGGGTGACTGGGGCCAACGTCCTGACTTTC
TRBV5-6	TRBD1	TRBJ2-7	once	CASSHGTGGAYEQYF	TGTGCCAGCAGCCACGGGACAGGGGGCGCGTACGAGCAGTACTTC
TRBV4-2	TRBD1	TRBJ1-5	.	CASSQEGQGTDSNQPQHF	TGTGCCAGCAGCCAAGAAGGGCAGGGGACAGATAGCAATCAGCCCCAGCATTTT
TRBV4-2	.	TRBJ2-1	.	CASRQAQGANNEQFF	TGTGCCAGCAGACAAGCTCAAGGGGCGAACAATGAGCAGTTCTTC
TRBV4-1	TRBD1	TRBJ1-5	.	CASSPGQQRQPQHF	TGCGCCAGCAGCCCGGGACAGCAACGGCAGCCCCAGCATTTT
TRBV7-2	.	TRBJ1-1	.	CASLRDTEAFF	TGTGCCAGCCTTCGGGACACTGAAGCTTTCTTT
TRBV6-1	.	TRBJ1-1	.	CASSESLPGERTEAFF	TGTGCCAGCAGTGAAAGCTTACCAGGGGAAAGGACTGAAGCTTTCTTT
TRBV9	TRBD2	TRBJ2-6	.	CASSVGGSSGGANVLTF	TGTGCCAGCAGCGTAGGGGGGTCTAGCGGTGGGGCCAACGTCCTGACTTTC
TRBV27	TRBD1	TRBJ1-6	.	CASSMTGRNSPLHF	TGTGCCAGCAGTATGACAGGGAGGAATTCACCCCTCCACTTT
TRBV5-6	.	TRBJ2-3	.	CASSLTGDTQYF	TGTGCCAGCAGCCTGACGGGAGATACGCAGTATTTT
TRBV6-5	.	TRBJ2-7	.	CASSYSQYYEQYF	TGTGCCAGCAGTTACTCGCAGTACTACGAGCAGTACTTC
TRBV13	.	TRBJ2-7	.	CASRLAGEQYF	TGTGCCAGCAGACTAGCAGGCGAGCAGTACTTC
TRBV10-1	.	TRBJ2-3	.	CASSDRAGGTDTQYF	TGCGCCAGCAGTGATAGGGCAGGGGGCACAGATACGCAGTATTTT